One sample yielded the 17 T cell receptor beta chains listed below, sequenced in a study of cytomegalovirus exposure and HLA in healthy donors. In the PCR, 60 Vbeta and 13 Jbeta primers were used. Using immunoSEQ multiplex PCR, the repertoire was profiled, and TCRdb retains in-frame clones only, with some absent. The sample carries some 44,000 clones, 75% to 90% recorded once. Input material: PBMCs. The receptor set was obtained from a woman between 35 and 50 years old in good health and CMV-seropositive.

This chain joins TRBV6-1 and TRBJ2-5, with TRBD1 matching over 9 bases. CDR1 and CDR2 (germline): MNHNS, SASEGT. With V trimmed by 8 bases and J by 4 bases, 8 bases remained unmatched. The CDR3 is 14 amino acids. Here the CDR3 reads CASSTGQGVETQYF. As DNA, the CDR3 is TGTGCCAGCTCGACGGGACAGGGAGTAGAGACCCAGTACTTC.

This rearrangement joins TRBV7-8 to TRBJ1-1; possible D gene TRBD1, 5 bases. This CDR3 region has 14 residues. Trimming pared 2 bases from V and 0 bases from J, leaving 7 bases between. Germline V gene lookup returns CDR1 SGHVS and CDR2 FQNEAQ. CDR3 protein: CASSLQGLNTEAFF. CDR3 DNA: TGTGCCAGCAGCTTACAGGGTTTGAACACTGAAGCTTTCTTT.

The rearrangement joins TRBV5-8 to TRBJ2-1; TRBD1 is a possible D gene (6 bases). The CDR3 has 19 amino acids. The germline gives CDR1 SGHTS, CDR2 YDEGEE. Trimming stripped 4 bases from V and 8 bases from J, with 31 bases between. The DNA for the CDR3 is TGTGCCAGCAGCCGCCTATCGCTTTCCTGGACAGCGAACGGGGATGAGCAGTTCTTC. Protein: CASSRLSLSWTANGDEQFF.

In nucleotides, the CDR3 is TGTGCCAGCAGCTTCCCGGGACAGGGGGTTAAAGATACGCAGTATTTT. Translated: CASSFPGQGVKDTQYF. The gene calls are TRBV11-2 and TRBJ2-3, with TRBD1 identical over 11 bases. Germline V lookup: CDR1 SGHAT, CDR2 FQNNGV. The trim removed 3 bases at V and 5 bases at J, leaving 7 bases unmatched. This CDR3 spans 16 amino acids.

CDR3 in DNA: TGTGCCAGCTCATCGGGACTAGCTTCTTCGGGCACCGGGGAGCTGTTTTTT. Residues: CASSSGLASSGTGELFF. The J gene is TRBJ2-2, the V gene TRBV18; 9 nucleotides line up with TRBD2. The CDR3 sequence is 17 residues long. CDR1 is KGHSH, CDR2 LQKENI, per germline. V dropped 5 bases and J dropped 4; count of bases not matched to a gene: 11.

The chain employs TRBV11-3 and TRBJ2-5, with 7 bases identical to TRBD1. V was pared by 5 bases and J by 5 bases, with 8 bases of the junction left unmatched. In germline, CDR1 is SGHNT, CDR2 YENEEA. The CDR3 extends over 14 amino acids. DNA for the CDR3: TGTGCCAGCAGCCGTACAGGGGCAGGGGAGACCCAGTACTTC. Its translation: CASSRTGAGETQYF.

As for this clone: One end of the junction is discordant with germline, which a read error may explain. J is TRBJ2-1 and V is TRBV5-1; D might be TRBD2 (5 bases). From germline, CDR1 is SGHRS and CDR2 YFSETQ. The length of the CDR3 is 16 residues. CDR3: CASSLEESRGHNGQFF. DNA for the CDR3: TGCGCCAGCAGCTTGGAAGAGTCTCGGGGTCACAATGGGCAGTTCTTC. The full variable domain, with the rest looked up from reference TRBV5-1 and TRBJ2-1, is KAGVTQTPRYLIKTRGQQVTLSCSPISGHRSVSWYQQTPGQGLQFLFEYFSETQRNKGNFPGRFSGRQFSNSRSEMNVSTLELGDSALYLCASSLEESRGHNGQFFGPGTRLTVL.

This chain connects TRBV2 to TRBJ2-2; TRBD2 agrees at 12 bases. J was trimmed by 8 bases and V by 2 bases; bases with no gene match: 6. Germline CDR1 and CDR2: SNHLY and FYNNEI. The CDR3 loop spans 16 amino acids. The CDR3 is CASSELTSGGQGELFF. For the CDR3, the DNA is TGTGCCAGCAGTGAATTGACTAGCGGGGGCCAGGGGGAGCTGTTTTTT.

The genes are TRBV5-3 and TRBJ1-5; unclear D gene. TRBV5-3 is an ORF for which the function is uncertain. The CDR3 totals 16 residues. Trimming cost V 6 bases and J 2 bases, with 18 bases left between them. The CDR3 DNA reads TGTGCCAGAACCGTCAACGGACGGGGTGGCAATCAGCCCCAGCATTTT. This gives the protein CARTVNGRGGNQPQHF.

The CDR3 reads CASSKWTDEQYF. The CDR3 DNA reads as TGTGCCAGCAGCAAATGGACAGACGAGCAGTACTTC. This chain links TRBV21-1 with TRBJ2-7; TRBD1 was called by the table and not checked on the DNA. TRBV21-1 is deemed a pseudogene. The CDR3 extends over 12 amino acids.

The gene calls are TRBV6-6 and TRBJ1-1; 7 bases match TRBD1. CDR3 length equals 12 residues. The germline V gene has CDR1 MNHNY and CDR2 SVGAGI (reference sequence). The V and J ends lost 7 bases and 2 bases, in that order; junction bases with no gene match: 1. The CDR3 DNA sequence: TGTGCCAGCACAGGGGGAAACACTGAAGCTTTCTTT. This codes for CASTGGNTEAFF.

This clone was detected only once. Within the sample, other DNA sequences also encode this same CDR3. This chain connects TRBV18 to TRBJ1-5; D possibly corresponds to TRBD1 (5 bases). Trimming cost V 3 bases and J 2 bases, with 8 bases left between them. There are 14 residues in the CDR3. CDR1 and CDR2 (germline): KGHSH, LQKENI. CDR3 DNA: TGTGCCAGCTCACCGCAGGGTGGCAATCAGCCCCAGCATTTT. Protein product: CASSPQGGNQPQHF.

The chain employs TRBV7-9 and TRBJ2-5, with 7 bases lining up with TRBD1. The J call could be wrong; TRBJ2-7 is a better fit for the DNA end. This CDR3 spans 12 amino acids. Germline V gene lookup returns CDR1 SEHNR and CDR2 FQNEAQ (reference sequence). This CDR3 reads CASSIDRDEQYF. CDR3 in DNA: TGTGCCAGCAGCATCGACAGGGACGAGCAGTACTTC.

This clone was detected once. CDR3 loop: CASSTAGQGTYEQYF. CDR3 bases: TGTGCCAGCTCAACTGCTGGACAGGGGACCTACGAGCAGTACTTC. This sequence joins TRBV18 and TRBJ2-7, with TRBD1 identical over 9 bases. Germline trimming cut 5 bases from V and 2 bases from J; bases unmatched to any gene: 7. The CDR3 length is 15 residues. CDR1 and CDR2 from the germline V gene are KGHSH and LQKENI. Full variable domain (missing parts from reference TRBV18 and TRBJ2-7): NAGVMQNPRHLVRRRGQEARLRCSPMKGHSHVYWYRQLPEEGLKFMVYLQKENIIDESGMPKERFSAEFPKEGPSILRIQQVVRGDSAAYFCASSTAGQGTYEQYFGPGTRLTVT.

Comments on this clone: The junction shows a germline mismatch at one end, possibly a read error. The CDR3 nucleotides read TGTGCTAGCAGCACTGGACTAGCGGGAGGGCCTCTTTACAATGAGCAGTTCTTC. Amino acids: CASSTGLAGGPLYNEQFF. The chain combines TRBV7-7 with TRBJ2-1, with 15 bases fitting TRBD2. The CDR3 is 18 amino acids. Germline CDR1 SSHAT, CDR2 FNYEAQ (reference sequence).

The chain joins TRBV6-1 to TRBJ2-1, with TRBD1 matching 9 bases. V trimming: 5 bases; J trimming: 9 bases; junction bases outside the gene matches: 8. Germline lookup yields CDR1 MNHNS and CDR2 SASEGT. This CDR3 region has 14 residues. This chain's CDR3 is CASSRRDRAGEQFF. CDR3 bases: TGTGCCAGCAGTCGAAGGGACAGGGCGGGTGAGCAGTTCTTC.

This clone was recorded a few times. The chain links TRBV29-1 to TRBJ2-7, with no clear D. V lost 4 bases to trimming and J lost 2 bases, with 6 bases between them. This CDR3 comprises 11 residues. CDR1 is SQVTM, CDR2 ANQGSEA, per germline. The CDR3 sequence is CSVGSAYEQYF. The CDR3 coding sequence is TGCAGCGTTGGTTCAGCCTACGAGCAGTACTTC.